This T cell receptor beta chain was obtained from a study of blood T cell repertoires in COVID-19. This clone was picked up one time. The protocol was immunoSEQ multiplex PCR, while the TCRdb copy is restricted to in-frame clones and leaves out a portion. The sample lists fewer than 350,000 clones, more than 75% occurring once. Looked up from germline, CDR1 is SEHNR and CDR2 is FQNEAQ (reference sequence). V lost 5 bases and J lost 4, with 10 bases in between. This CDR3 is built from 13 residues. The sequence was obtained from a woman aged 30 to 39 who had recovered from COVID-19. J is TRBJ2-3 and V is TRBV7-9; D perhaps matches TRBD2 (6 bases). The source material was peripheral blood. The CDR3 loop is CASSGGVADTQYF. The CDR3 nucleotides read TGTGCCAGCAGCGGAGGGGTCGCAGATACGCAGTATTTT.